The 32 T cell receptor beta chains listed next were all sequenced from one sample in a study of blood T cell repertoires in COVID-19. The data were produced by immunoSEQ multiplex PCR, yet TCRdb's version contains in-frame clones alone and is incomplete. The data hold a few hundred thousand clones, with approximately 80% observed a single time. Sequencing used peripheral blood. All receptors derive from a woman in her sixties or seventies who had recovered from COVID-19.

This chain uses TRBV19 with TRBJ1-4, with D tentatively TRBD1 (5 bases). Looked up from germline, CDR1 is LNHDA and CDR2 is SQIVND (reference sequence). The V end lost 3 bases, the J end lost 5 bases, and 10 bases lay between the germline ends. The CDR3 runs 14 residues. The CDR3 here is CASSISRANEKLFF. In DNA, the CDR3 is TGTGCCAGTAGTATCAGCAGGGCCAATGAAAAACTGTTTTTT.

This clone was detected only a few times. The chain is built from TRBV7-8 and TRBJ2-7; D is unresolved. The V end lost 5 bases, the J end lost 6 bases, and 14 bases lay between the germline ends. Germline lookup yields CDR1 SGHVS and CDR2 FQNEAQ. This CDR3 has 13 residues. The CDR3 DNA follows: TGTGCCAGCAGCCCTAAAAATAACGGCGAGCAGTACTTC. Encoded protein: CASSPKNNGEQYF.

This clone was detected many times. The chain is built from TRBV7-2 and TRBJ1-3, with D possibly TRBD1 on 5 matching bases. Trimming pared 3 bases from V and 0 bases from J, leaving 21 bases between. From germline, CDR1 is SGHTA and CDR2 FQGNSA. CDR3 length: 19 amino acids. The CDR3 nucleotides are TGTGCCAGCAGCTTGACCCTTTTTGACAGCCCTTCCTCTGGAAACACCATATATTTT. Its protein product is CASSLTLFDSPSSGNTIYF.

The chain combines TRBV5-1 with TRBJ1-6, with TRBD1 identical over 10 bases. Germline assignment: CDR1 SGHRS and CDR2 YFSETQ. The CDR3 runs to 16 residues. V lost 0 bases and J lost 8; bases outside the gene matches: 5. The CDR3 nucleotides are TGCGCCAGCAGCTTGGGAGACAGGGGGCGGTATTCACCCCTCCACTTT. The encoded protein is CASSLGDRGRYSPLHF.

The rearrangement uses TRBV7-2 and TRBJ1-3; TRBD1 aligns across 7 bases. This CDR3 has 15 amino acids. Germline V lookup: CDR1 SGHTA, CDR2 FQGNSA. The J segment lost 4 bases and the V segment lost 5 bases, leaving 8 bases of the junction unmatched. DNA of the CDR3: TGTGCCAGCAGCCCTATTACAGGGGTCGGAAACACCATATATTTT. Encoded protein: CASSPITGVGNTIYF.

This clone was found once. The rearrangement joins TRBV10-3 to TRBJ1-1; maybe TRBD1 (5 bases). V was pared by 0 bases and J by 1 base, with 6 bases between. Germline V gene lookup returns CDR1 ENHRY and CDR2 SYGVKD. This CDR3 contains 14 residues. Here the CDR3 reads CAISESTENTEAFF. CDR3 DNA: TGTGCCATCAGTGAGTCGACAGAGAACACTGAAGCTTTCTTT.

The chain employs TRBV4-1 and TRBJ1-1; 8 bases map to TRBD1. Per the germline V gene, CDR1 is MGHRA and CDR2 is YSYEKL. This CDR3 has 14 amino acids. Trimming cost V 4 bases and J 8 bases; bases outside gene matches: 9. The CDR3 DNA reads TGCGCCAGCAGCCCGGACAGGGTTGTTCCGGAAGCTTTCTTT. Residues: CASSPDRVVPEAFF.

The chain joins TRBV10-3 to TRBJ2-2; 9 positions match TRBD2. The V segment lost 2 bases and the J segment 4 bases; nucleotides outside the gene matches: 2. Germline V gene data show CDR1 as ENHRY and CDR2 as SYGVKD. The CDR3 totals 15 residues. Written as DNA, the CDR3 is TGTGCCATCAGTGAGAGCGGGGGGAGCACCGGGGAGCTGTTTTTT. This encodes CAISESGGSTGELFF.

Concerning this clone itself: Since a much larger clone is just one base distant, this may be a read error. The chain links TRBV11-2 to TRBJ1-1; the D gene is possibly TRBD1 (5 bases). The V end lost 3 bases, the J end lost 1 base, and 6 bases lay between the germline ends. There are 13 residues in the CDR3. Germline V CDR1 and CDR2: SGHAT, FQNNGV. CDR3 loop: CASSFDRNTEAFF. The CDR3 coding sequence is TGTGCCAGCAGCTTCGACAGGAACACTGAAGCTTTCTTT.

CDR3 region: CASSHPARNTEAFF. CDR3 sequence (DNA): TGCGCCAGCAGCCACCCCGCCAGGAACACTGAAGCTTTCTTT. This rearrangement joins TRBV4-1 to TRBJ1-1, with D unclear. The CDR3 runs to 14 residues. With 3 bases removed from V and 1 base from J, the gap between germline ends came to 9 bases. The V gene's germline CDR1 is MGHRA and CDR2 YSYEKL.

The DNA of the CDR3 is TGTGCCAGCAGCTTAAATGAGAAAGATACGCAGTATTTT. Its protein product is CASSLNEKDTQYF. The chain has TRBV7-3 and TRBJ2-3; D unresolved. This CDR3 comprises 13 residues. Germline lookup yields CDR1 SGHTA and CDR2 FQGTGA. Trimming stripped 1 base from V and 5 bases from J, with 7 bases between.

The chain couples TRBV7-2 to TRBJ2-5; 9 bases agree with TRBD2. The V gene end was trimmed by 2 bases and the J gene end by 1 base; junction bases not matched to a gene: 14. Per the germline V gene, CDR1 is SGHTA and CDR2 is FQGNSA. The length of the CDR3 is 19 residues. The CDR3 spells CASSLNPYASGESQETQYF. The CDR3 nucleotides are TGTGCCAGCAGCTTAAATCCCTATGCTAGCGGGGAGTCCCAAGAGACCCAGTACTTC.

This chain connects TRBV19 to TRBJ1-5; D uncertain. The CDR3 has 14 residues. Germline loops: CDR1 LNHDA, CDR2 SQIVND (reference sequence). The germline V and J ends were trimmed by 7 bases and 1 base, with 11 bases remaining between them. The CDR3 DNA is TGTGCCAGTAATACAGTCTTCAGCAATCAGCCCCAGCATTTT. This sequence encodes CASNTVFSNQPQHF.

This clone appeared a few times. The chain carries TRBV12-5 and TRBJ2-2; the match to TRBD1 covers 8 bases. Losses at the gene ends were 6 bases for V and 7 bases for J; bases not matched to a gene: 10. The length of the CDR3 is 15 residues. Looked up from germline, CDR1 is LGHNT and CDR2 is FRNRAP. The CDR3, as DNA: TGTGCTAGTGGCCGCGACAGGGGAGGCCACGGGGAGCTGTTTTTT. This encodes CASGRDRGGHGELFF.

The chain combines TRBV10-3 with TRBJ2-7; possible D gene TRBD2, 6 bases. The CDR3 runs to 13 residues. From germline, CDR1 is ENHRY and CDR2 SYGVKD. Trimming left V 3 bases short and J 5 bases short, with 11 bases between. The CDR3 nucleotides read TGTGCCATCAGTGATGGGGGGAGCGACGAGCAGTACTTC. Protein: CAISDGGSDEQYF.

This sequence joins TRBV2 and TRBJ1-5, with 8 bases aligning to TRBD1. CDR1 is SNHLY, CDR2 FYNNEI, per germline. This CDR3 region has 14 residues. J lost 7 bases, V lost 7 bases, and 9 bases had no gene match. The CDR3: CASTQGAGGQPQHF. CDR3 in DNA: TGTGCCAGCACTCAAGGGGCAGGGGGCCAGCCCCAGCATTTT.

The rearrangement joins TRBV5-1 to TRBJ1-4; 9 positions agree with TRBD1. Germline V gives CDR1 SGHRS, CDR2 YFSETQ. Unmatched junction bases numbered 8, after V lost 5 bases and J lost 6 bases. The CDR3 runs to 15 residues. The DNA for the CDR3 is TGCGCCAGCAGGTACACAGGGGGCTTTGATGAAAAACTGTTTTTT. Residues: CASRYTGGFDEKLFF.

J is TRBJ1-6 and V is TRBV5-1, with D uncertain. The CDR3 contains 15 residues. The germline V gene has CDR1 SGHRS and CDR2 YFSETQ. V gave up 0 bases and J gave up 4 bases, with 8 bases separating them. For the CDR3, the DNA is TGCGCCAGCAGCTTGGGTATAGCATATAATTCACCCCTCCACTTT. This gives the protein CASSLGIAYNSPLHF.

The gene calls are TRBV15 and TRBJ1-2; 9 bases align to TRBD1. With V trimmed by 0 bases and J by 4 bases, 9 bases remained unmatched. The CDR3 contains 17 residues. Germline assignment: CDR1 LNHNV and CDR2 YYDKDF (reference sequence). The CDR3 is CATSRDTGDRVLYGYTF. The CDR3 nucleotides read TGTGCCACCAGCAGAGATACGGGGGACAGGGTCCTCTATGGCTACACCTTC.

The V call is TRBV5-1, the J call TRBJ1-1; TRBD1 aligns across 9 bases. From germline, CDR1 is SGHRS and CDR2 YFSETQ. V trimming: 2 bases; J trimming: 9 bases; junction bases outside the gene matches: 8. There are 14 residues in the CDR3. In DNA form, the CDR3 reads TGCGCCAGCAGCTTTGGGACAGGGTCGGCGAAAGCTTTCTTT. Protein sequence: CASSFGTGSAKAFF.

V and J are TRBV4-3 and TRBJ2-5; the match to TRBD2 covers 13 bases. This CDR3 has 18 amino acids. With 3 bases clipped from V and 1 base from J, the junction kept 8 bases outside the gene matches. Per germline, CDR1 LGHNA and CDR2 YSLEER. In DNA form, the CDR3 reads TGCGCCAGCAGCCAGTCGGGACTAGCGGGGTTCGGCCAAGAGACCCAGTACTTC. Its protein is CASSQSGLAGFGQETQYF.

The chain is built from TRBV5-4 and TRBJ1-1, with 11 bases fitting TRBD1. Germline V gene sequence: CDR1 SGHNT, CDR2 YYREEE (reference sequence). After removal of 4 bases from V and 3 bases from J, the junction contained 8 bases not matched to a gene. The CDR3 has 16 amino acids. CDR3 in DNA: TGTGCCAGCAGCGACGGAGGGACAGGGGGGCACACTGAAGCTTTCTTT. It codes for CASSDGGTGGHTEAFF.

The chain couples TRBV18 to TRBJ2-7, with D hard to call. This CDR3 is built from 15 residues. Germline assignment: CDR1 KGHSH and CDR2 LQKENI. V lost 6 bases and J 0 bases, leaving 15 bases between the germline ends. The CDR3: CASSPRHISSYEQYF. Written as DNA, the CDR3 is TGTGCCAGCTCCCCTCGACACATCAGCTCCTACGAGCAGTACTTC. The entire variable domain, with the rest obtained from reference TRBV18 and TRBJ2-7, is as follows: NAGVMQNPRHLVRRRGQEARLRCSPMKGHSHVYWYRQLPEEGLKFMVYLQKENIIDESGMPKERFSAEFPKEGPSILRIQQVVRGDSAAYFCASSPRHISSYEQYFGPGTRLTVT.

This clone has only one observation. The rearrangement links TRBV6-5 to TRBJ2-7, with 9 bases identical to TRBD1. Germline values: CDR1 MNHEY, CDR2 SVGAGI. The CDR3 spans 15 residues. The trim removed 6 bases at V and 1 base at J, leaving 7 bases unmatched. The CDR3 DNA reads TGTGCCAGCAGGACAGGGGGTTCTTCTTCCTACGAGCAGTACTTC. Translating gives CASRTGGSSSYEQYF.

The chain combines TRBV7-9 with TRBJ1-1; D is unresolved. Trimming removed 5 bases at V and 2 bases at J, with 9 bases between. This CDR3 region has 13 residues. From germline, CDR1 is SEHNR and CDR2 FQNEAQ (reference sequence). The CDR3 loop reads CASSKRGNTEAFF. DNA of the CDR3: TGTGCCAGCAGCAAAAGAGGAAACACTGAAGCTTTCTTT.

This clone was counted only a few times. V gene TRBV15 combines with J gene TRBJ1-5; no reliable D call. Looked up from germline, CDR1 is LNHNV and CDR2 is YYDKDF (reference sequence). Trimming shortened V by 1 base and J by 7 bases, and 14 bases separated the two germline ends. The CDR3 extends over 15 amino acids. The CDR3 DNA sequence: TGTGCCACCAGCAGAGGACAAGAACGAAACCAGCCCCAGCATTTT. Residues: CATSRGQERNQPQHF.

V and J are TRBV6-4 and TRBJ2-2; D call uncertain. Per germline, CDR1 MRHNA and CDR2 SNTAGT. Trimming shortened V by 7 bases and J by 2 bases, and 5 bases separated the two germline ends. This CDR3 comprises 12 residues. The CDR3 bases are TGTGCCAGCAAAACAAACACCGGGGAGCTGTTTTTT. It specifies CASKTNTGELFF.

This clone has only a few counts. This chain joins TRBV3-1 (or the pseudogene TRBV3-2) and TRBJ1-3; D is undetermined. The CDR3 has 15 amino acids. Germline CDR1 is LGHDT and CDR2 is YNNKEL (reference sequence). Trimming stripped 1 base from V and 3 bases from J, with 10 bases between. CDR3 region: CASSQGIRDGNTIYF. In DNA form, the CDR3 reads TGTGCCAGCAGCCAAGGGATTCGGGATGGAAACACCATATATTTT.

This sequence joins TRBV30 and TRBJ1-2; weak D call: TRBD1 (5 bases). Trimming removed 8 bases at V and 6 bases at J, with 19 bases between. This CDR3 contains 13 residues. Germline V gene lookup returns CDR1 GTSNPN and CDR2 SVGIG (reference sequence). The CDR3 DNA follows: TGTGCCCAAGGGGTCGCCGCTGGAGATGGCTACACCTTC. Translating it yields CAQGVAAGDGYTF. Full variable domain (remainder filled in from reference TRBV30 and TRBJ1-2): SQTIHQWPATLVQPVGSPLSLECTVEGTSNPNLYWYRQAAGRGLQLLFYSVGIGQISSEVPQNLSASRPQDRQFILSSKKLLLSDSGFYLCAQGVAAGDGYTFGSGTRLTVV.

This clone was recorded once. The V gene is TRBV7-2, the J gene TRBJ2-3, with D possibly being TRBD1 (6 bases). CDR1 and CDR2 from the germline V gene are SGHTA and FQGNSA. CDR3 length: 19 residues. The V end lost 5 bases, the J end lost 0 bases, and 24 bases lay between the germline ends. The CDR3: CASSPQDSLLGSSTDTQYF. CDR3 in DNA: TGTGCCAGCAGCCCGCAGGACAGCTTGTTGGGTTCTAGCACAGATACGCAGTATTTT. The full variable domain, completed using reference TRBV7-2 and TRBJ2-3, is GAGVSQSPSNKVTEKGKDVELRCDPISGHTALYWYRQSLGQGLEFLIYFQGNSAPDKSGLPSDRFSAERTGGSVSTLTIQRTQQEDSAVYLCASSPQDSLLGSSTDTQYFGPGTRLTVL.

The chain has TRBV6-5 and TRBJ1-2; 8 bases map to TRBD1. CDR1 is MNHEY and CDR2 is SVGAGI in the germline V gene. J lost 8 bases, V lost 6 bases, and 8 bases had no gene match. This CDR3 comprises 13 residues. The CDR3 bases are TGTGCCAGCAGCCTCGGACAGGGAAACGGCTACACCTTC. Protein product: CASSLGQGNGYTF.

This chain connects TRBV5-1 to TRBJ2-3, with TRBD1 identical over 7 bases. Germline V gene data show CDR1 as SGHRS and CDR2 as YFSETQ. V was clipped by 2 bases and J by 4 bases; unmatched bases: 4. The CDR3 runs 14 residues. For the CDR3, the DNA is TGCGCCAGCAGCTTCCGACAGGGACCAGATACGCAGTATTTT. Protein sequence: CASSFRQGPDTQYF.